The rows below give T cell receptor beta chains drawn from one sample of a study of cytomegalovirus exposure and HLA in healthy donors. Here immunoSEQ multiplex PCR was the method, and the copy in TCRdb shows in-frame clones only, minus some. This table holds about 180,000 clones, around 84% found once. The specimen sequenced was PBMCs. Source of these receptors: a girl aged 2-10 years in good health and CMV-seropositive. Each CDR3 is given with its conserved first and last residue. D genes are given only for firm matches. Some rows mark clone size as missing; the rest say once, few, many or name a class of expanded clone.

j_call	v_call	clone_size	d_call	cdr3_aa	cdr3_nt
TRBJ2-5	TRBV5-1	NA	NA	CASSFFASVNQETQYF	TGCGCCAGCAGCTTTTTTGCTAGCGTAAACCAAGAGACCCAGTACTTC
TRBJ2-7	TRBV7-2	NA	NA	CASSSPRGKSSYEQYF	TGTGCCAGCAGCTCCCCTCGGGGGAAAAGCTCCTACGAGCAGTACTTC
TRBJ1-1	TRBV5-8	NA	NA	CASSLVGQGNTEAFF	TGTGCCAGCAGCTTGGTGGGGCAGGGGAACACTGAAGCTTTCTTT
TRBJ2-3	TRBV10-3	NA	TRBD2	CAILMTSGMTDTQYF	TGTGCCATCCTCATGACTAGCGGGATGACAGATACGCAGTATTTT
TRBJ1-1	TRBV25-1	NA	NA	CASSDSFQGLPMNTEAFF	TGTGCCAGCAGTGACTCATTCCAGGGACTCCCCATGAACACTGAAGCTTTCTTT
TRBJ2-1	TRBV9	NA	NA	CASSVGYNEQFF	TGTGCCAGCAGCGTCGGTTACAATGAGCAGTTCTTC
TRBJ1-1	TRBV6-5	NA	TRBD1	CASSYRQGLGAFF	TGTGCCAGCAGTTACAGACAGGGGTTGGGAGCTTTCTTT
TRBJ1-3	TRBV7-6	NA	NA	CASSLAQVRSGNTIYF	TGTGCCAGCAGCTTAGCGCAAGTGAGGTCTGGAAACACCATATATTTT
TRBJ2-5	TRBV18	NA	TRBD1	CASSPRQGETQYF	TGTGCCAGCTCACCCCGACAGGGGGAGACCCAGTACTTC
TRBJ2-1	TRBV11-3	NA	NA	CASSSPRDKWYNEQFF	TGTGCCAGCAGCTCGCCCCGGGATAAGTGGTACAATGAGCAGTTCTTC
TRBJ2-7	TRBV2	NA	TRBD2	CASRPRAGGPEQYF	TGTGCCAGCAGGCCGAGGGCGGGAGGCCCCGAGCAGTACTTC
TRBJ2-3	TRBV5-5	NA	NA	CASSEVGSTDTQYF	TGTGCCAGCAGTGAGGTAGGTAGCACAGATACGCAGTATTTT
TRBJ2-7	TRBV4-1	NA	NA	CASSQDPFGDYEQYF	TGCGCCAGCAGCCAAGATCCCTTCGGCGACTACGAGCAGTACTTC
TRBJ2-3	TRBV10-3	NA	TRBD2	CAISESYEAGGFGDTQYF	TGTGCCATCAGTGAGTCTTATGAGGCGGGAGGATTTGGAGATACGCAGTATTTT
TRBJ1-2	TRBV28	NA	TRBD1	CASRLDRGAYGYTF	TGTGCCAGCAGACTCGACAGGGGAGCCTATGGCTACACCTTC
TRBJ2-6	TRBV5-1	NA	TRBD2	CASSPTSGGRSGANVLTF	TGCGCCAGCAGCCCAACTAGCGGGGGACGCTCTGGGGCCAACGTCCTGACTTTC
TRBJ1-1	TRBV7-6	NA	NA	CASSLSILGMNTEAFF	TGTGCCAGCAGCTTAAGTATCCTAGGTATGAACACTGAAGCTTTCTTT
TRBJ2-7	TRBV13	NA	TRBD2	CASSSPGGWHYEQYF	TGTGCCAGCAGCTCCCCCGGGGGGTGGCACTACGAGCAGTACTTC
TRBJ1-5	TRBV30	NA	NA	CAWGRSGDQPQHF	TGTGCCTGGGGCCGGTCGGGGGATCAGCCCCAGCATTTT
TRBJ1-2	TRBV18	NA	TRBD1	CASSPDVDRARIYGYTF	TGTGCCAGCTCACCGGACGTGGACAGGGCGAGAATCTATGGCTACACCTTC
TRBJ1-1	TRBV28	once	TRBD1	CASSLMTGMNTEAFF	TGTGCCAGCAGTTTAATGACAGGGATGAACACTGAAGCTTTCTTT
TRBJ2-5	TRBV11-3	NA	TRBD2	CASSTSLAGKHF	TGTGCCAGCAGCACCTCTCTAGCGGGAAAGCACTTC
TRBJ2-7	TRBV2	few	TRBD2	CASSELLAGSYEQYF	TGTGCCAGCAGTGAATTGCTAGCGGGTTCCTACGAGCAGTACTTC
TRBJ2-3	TRBV30	NA	TRBD1	CAWDREFGDTQYF	TGTGCCTGGGACAGGGAGTTTGGAGATACGCAGTATTTT
TRBJ2-2	TRBV6-4	NA	NA	CASSDGPEGTGELFF	TGTGCCAGCAGTGACGGCCCGGAGGGGACCGGGGAGCTGTTTTTT
TRBJ2-1	TRBV2	NA	TRBD2	CASGGFYNEQFF	TGTGCTTCCGGGGGGTTCTACAATGAGCAGTTCTTC
TRBJ1-3	TRBV19	NA	TRBD1	CASRSPGQGAGNTIYF	TGTGCCAGTAGAAGCCCGGGACAGGGGGCAGGGAACACCATATATTTT
TRBJ2-2	TRBV2	few	NA	CASRYQGGDTGELFF	TGTGCCAGCAGATACCAGGGTGGGGACACCGGGGAGCTGTTTTTT
TRBJ1-1	TRBV11-3	NA	NA	CASSFSFQGTPEAFF	TGTGCCAGCAGCTTTTCGTTCCAGGGGACCCCTGAAGCTTTCTTT
TRBJ1-1	TRBV10-3	NA	NA	CATLLGQPNTEAFF	TGTGCCACCCTCCTCGGACAGCCGAACACTGAAGCTTTCTTT
TRBJ2-7	TRBV5-1	few	TRBD2	CASSFGLAGIGEQYF	TGCGCCAGCAGCTTTGGGCTAGCGGGGATTGGCGAGCAGTACTTC
TRBJ1-1	TRBV15	NA	NA	CATSRDRVGTEAFF	TGTGCCACCAGCAGAGACAGGGTCGGCACTGAAGCTTTCTTT
TRBJ1-1	TRBV28	NA	NA	CASSLTSRYTEAFF	TGTGCCAGCAGTTTGACAAGTAGGTACACTGAAGCTTTCTTT
TRBJ2-5	TRBV5-1	NA	TRBD1	CASSLPTGVEETQYF	TGCGCCAGCAGCCTCCCGACAGGGGTTGAAGAGACCCAGTACTTC
TRBJ2-1	TRBV6-5	NA	TRBD2	CASSYSAGGRVWFF	TGTGCCAGCAGTTACTCGGCAGGCGGGAGAGTGTGGTTCTTC
TRBJ1-2	TRBV19	NA	NA	CASRGGATIHYGYTF	TGTGCCAGTCGTGGAGGGGCCACGATTCACTATGGCTACACCTTC
TRBJ2-7	TRBV4-1	once	NA	CASSQVGTLVREQYF	TGCGCCAGCAGCCAAGTCGGTACACTAGTCCGCGAGCAGTACTTC
TRBJ1-2	TRBV2	NA	NA	CASSNDRYGYTF	TGTGCCAGCAGTAACGACAGATATGGCTACACCTTC
TRBJ1-6	TRBV6-1	once	NA	CASSERFRQGRSPLHF	TGTGCCAGCAGTGAAAGGTTTAGGCAGGGGCGTTCACCCCTCCACTTT
TRBJ2-2	TRBV6-4	NA	TRBD1	CATSPTGGNTGELFF	TGTGCCACCTCCCCGACAGGGGGGAACACCGGGGAGCTGTTTTTT
TRBJ1-2	TRBV5-1	NA	TRBD1	CASSPGQGASNYGYTF	TGCGCCAGCAGCCCGGGACAGGGGGCGTCTAACTATGGCTACACCTTC